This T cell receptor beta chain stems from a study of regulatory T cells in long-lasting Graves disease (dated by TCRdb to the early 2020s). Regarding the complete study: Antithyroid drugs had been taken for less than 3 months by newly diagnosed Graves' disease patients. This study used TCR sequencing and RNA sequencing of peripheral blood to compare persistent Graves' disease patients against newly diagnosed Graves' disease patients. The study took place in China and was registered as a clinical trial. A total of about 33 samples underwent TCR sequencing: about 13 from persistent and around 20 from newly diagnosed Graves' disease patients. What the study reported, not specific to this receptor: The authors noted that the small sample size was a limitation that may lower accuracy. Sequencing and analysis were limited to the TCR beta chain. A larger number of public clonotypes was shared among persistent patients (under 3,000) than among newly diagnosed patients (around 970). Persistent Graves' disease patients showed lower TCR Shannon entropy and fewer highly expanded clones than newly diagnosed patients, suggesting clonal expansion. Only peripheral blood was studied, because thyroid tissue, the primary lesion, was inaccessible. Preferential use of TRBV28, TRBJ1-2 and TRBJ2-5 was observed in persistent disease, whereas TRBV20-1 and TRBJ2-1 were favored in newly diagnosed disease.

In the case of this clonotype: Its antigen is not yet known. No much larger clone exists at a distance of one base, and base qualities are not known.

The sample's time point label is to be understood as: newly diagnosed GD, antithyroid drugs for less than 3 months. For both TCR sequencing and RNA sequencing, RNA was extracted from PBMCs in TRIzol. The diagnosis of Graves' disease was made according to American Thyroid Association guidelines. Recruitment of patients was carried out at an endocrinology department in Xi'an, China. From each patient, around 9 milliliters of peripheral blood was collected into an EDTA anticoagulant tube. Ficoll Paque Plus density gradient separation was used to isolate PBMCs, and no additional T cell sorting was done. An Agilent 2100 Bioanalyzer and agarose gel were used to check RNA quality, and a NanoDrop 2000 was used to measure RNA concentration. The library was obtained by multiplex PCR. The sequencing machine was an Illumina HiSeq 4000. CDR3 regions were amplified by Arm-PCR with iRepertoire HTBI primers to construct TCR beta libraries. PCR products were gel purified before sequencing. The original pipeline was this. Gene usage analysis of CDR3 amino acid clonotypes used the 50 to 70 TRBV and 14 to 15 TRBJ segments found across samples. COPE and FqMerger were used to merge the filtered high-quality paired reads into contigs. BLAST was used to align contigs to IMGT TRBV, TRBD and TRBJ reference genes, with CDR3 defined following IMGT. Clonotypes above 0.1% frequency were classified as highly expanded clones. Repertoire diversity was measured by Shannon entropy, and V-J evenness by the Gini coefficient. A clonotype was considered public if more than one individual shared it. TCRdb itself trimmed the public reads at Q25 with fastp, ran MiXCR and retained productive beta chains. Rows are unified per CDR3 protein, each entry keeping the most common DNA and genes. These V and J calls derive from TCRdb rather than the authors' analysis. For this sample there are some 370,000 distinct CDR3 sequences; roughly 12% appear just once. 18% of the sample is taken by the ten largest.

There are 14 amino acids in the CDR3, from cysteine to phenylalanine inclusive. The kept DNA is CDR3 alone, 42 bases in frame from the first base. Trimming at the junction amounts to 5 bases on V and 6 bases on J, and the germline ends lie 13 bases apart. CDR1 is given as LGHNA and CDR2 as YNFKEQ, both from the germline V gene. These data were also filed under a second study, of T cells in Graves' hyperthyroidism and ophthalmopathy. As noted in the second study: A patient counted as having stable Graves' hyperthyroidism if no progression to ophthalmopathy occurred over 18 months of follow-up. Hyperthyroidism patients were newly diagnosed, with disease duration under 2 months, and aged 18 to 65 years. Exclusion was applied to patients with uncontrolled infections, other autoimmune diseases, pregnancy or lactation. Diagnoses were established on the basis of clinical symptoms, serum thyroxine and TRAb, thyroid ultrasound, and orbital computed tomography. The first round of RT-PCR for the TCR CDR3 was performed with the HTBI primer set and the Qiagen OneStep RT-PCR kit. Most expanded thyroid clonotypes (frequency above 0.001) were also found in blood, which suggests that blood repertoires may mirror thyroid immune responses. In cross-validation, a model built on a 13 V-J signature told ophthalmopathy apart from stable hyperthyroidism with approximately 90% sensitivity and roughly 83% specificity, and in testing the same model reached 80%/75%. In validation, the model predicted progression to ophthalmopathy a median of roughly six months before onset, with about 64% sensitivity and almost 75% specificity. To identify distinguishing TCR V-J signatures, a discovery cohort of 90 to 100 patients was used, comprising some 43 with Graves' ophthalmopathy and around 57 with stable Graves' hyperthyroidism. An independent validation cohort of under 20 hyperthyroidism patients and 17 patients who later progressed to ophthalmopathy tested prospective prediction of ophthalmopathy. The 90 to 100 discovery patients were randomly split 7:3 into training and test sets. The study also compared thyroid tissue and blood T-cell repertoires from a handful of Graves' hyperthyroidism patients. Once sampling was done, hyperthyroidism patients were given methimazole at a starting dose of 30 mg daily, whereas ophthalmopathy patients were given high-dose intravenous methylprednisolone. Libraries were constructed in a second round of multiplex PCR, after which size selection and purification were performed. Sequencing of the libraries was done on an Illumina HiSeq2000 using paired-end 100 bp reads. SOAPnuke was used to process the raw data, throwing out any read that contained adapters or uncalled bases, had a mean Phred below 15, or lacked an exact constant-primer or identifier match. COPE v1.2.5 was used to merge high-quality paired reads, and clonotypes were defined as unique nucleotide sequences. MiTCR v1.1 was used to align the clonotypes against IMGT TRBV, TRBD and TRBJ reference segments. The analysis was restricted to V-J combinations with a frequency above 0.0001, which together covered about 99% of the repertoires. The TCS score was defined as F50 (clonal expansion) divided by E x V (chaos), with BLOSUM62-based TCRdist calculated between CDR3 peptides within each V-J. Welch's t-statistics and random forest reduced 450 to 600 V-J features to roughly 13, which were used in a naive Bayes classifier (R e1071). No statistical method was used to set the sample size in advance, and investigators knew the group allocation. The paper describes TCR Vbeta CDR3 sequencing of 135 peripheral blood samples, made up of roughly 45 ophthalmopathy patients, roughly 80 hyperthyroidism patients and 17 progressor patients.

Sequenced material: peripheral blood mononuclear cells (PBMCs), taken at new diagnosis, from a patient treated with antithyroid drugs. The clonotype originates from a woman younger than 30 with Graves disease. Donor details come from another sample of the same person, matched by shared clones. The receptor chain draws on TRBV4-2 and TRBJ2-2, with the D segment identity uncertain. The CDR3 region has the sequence CASSLEIDPGELFF. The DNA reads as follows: TGTGCCAGCAGCTTGGAAATAGATCCCGGGGAGCTGTTTTTT.